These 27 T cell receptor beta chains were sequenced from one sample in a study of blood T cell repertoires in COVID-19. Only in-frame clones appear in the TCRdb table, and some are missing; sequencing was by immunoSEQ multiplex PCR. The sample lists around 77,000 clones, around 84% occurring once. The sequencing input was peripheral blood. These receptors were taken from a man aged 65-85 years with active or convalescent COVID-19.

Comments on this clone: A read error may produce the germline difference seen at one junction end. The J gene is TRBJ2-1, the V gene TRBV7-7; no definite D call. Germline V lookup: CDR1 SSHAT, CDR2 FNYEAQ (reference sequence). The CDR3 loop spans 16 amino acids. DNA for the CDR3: TGTGCTAGCAGCTTAGACGGCGCTAGCTCCTACAATGAGCAGTTCTTC. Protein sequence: CASSLDGASSYNEQFF.

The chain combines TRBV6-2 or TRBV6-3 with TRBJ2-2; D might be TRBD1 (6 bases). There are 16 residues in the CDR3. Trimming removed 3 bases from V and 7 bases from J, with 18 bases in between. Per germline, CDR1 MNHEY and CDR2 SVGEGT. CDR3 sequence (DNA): TGTGCCAGCAGTTATGCCTACAGGGCCCCTGGCGGGGAGCTGTTTTTT. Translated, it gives CASSYAYRAPGGELFF.

The CDR3 protein is CASSLVGEAYEQYF. The CDR3 region has the DNA TGCGCCAGCAGCTTGGTCGGAGAAGCCTACGAGCAGTACTTC. V gene TRBV5-1 combines with J gene TRBJ2-7, with D hard to call. V was cut by 0 bases and J by 2 bases, with 9 bases left in between. The CDR3 contains 14 residues. Germline CDR1 SGHRS, CDR2 YFSETQ. The full variable domain, with the rest looked up from reference TRBV5-1 and TRBJ2-7, is KAGVTQTPRYLIKTRGQQVTLSCSPISGHRSVSWYQQTPGQGLQFLFEYFSETQRNKGNFPGRFSGRQFSNSRSEMNVSTLELGDSALYLCASSLVGEAYEQYFGPGTRLTVT.

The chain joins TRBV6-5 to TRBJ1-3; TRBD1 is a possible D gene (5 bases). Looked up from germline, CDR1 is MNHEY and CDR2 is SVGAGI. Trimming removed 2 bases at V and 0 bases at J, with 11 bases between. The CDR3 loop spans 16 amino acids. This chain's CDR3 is CASSYTRQTSGNTIYF. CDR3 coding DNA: TGTGCCAGCAGTTACACGAGACAGACCTCTGGAAACACCATATATTTT.

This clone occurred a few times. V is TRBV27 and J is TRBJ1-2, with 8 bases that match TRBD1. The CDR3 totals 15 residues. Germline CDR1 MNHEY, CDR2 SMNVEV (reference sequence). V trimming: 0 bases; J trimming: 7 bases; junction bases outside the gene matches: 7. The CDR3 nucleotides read TGTGCCAGCAGTTTATCGGGCAGGGGGCGCGTTGGCTACACCTTC. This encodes CASSLSGRGRVGYTF.

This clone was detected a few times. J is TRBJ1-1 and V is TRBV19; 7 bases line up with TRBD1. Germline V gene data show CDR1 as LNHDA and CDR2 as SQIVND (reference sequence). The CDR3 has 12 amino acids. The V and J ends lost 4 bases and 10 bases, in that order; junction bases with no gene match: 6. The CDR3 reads CASSKSGTAAFF. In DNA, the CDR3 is TGTGCCAGTAGTAAATCCGGGACAGCAGCTTTCTTT.

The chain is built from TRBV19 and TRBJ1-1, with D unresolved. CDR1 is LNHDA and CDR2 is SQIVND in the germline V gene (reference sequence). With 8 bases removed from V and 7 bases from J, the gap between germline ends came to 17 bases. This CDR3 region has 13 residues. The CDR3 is CASAWQARDEAFF. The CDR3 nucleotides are TGTGCCAGTGCTTGGCAGGCGCGTGATGAAGCTTTCTTT.

The DNA for the CDR3 is TGTGCCAGCTCACCGCGGCGGGGGCAGCCCCAGCATTTT. Protein: CASSPRRGQPQHF. The chain carries TRBV18 and TRBJ1-5, with D possibly matching TRBD1 (5 bases). Trimming stripped 3 bases from V and 7 bases from J, with 10 bases between. Germline-derived CDR1 and CDR2 are KGHSH and LQKENI. This CDR3 is built from 13 residues.

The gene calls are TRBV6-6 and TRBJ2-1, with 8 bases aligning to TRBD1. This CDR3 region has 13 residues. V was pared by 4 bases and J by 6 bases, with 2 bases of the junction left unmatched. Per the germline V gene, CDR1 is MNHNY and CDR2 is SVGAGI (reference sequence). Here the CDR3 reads CASSSDRGNEQFF. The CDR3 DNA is TGTGCCAGCAGTTCAGACAGGGGCAATGAGCAGTTCTTC.

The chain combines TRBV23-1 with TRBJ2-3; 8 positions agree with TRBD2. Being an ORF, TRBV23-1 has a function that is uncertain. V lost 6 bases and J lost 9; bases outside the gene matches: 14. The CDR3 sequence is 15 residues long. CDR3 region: CASSPRTSPVATQYF. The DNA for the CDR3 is TGCGCCAGCAGCCCCCGGACTAGCCCCGTCGCGACGCAGTATTTT.

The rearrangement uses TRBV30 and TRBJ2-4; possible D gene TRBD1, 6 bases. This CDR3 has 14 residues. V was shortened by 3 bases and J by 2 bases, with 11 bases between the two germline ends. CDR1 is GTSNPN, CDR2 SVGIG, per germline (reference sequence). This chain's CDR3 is CAWRTGRTKNIQYF. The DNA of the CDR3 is TGTGCCTGGAGGACAGGACGGACCAAAAACATTCAGTACTTC.

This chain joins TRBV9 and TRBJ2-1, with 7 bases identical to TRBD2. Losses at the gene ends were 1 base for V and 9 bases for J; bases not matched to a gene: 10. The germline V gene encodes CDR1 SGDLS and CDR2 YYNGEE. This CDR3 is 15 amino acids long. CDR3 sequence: CASSVMGGGLFEQFF. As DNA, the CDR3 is TGTGCCAGCAGCGTAATGGGCGGGGGATTGTTTGAGCAGTTCTTC.

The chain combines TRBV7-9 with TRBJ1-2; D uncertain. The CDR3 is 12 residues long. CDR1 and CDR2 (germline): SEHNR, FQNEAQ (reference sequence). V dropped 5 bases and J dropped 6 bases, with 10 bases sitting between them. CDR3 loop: CASSHQRDGYTF. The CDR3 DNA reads TGTGCCAGCAGCCACCAGAGGGATGGCTACACCTTC.

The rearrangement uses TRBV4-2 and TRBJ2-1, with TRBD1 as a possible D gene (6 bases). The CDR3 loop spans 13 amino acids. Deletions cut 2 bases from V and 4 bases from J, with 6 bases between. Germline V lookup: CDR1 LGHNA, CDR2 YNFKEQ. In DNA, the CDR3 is TGTGCCAGCAGCCAAACAGGGTACAATGAGCAGTTCTTC. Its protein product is CASSQTGYNEQFF.

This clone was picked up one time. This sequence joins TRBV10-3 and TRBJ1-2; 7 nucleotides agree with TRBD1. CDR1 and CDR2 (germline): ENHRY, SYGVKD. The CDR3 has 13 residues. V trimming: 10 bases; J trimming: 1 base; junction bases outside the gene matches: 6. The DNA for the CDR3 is TGTGCCACCACAGGGGCTATTAACTATGGCTACACCTTC. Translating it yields CATTGAINYGYTF.

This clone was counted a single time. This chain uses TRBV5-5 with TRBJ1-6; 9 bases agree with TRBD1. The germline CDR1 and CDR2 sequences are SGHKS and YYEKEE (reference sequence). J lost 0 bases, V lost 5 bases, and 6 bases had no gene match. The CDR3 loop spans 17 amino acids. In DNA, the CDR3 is TGTGCCAGCAGTACTGACAGGGGGAGCTCCTATAATTCACCCCTCCACTTT. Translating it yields CASSTDRGSSYNSPLHF.

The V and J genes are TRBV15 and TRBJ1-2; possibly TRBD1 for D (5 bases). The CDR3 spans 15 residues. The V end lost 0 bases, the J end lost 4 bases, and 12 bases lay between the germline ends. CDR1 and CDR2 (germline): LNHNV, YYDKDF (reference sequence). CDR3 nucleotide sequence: TGTGCCACCAGCAGAGATGGGCAGACAGCCTATGGCTACACCTTC. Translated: CATSRDGQTAYGYTF.

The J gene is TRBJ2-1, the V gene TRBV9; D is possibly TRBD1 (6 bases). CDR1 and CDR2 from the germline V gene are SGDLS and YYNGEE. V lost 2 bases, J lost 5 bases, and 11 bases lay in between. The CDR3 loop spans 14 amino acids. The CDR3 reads CASSVTGPNNEQFF. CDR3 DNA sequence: TGTGCCAGCAGCGTGACAGGTCCTAACAATGAGCAGTTCTTC.

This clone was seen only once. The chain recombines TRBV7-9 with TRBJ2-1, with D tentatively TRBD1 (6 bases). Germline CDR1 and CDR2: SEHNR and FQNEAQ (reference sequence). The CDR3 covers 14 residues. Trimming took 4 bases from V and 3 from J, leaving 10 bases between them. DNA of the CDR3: TGTGCCAGCAGCTCCCAGGGGATCTACAATGAGCAGTTCTTC. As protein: CASSSQGIYNEQFF. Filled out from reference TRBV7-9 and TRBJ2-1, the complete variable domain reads DTGVSQNPRHKITKRGQNVTFRCDPISEHNRLYWYRQTLGQGPEFLTYFQNEAQLEKSRLLSDRFSAERPKGSFSTLEIQRTEQGDSAMYLCASSSQGIYNEQFFGPGTRLTVL.

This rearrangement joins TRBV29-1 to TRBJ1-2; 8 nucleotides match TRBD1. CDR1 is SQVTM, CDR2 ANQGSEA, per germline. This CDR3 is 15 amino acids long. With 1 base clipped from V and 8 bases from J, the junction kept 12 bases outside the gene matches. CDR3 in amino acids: CSVEGTGFSARGYTF. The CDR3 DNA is TGCAGCGTTGAAGGGACAGGGTTCTCCGCTCGGGGCTACACCTTC.

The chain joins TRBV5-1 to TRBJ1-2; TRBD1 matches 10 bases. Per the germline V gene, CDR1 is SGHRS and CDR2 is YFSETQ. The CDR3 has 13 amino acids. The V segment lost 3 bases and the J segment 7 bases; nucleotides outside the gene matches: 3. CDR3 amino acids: CASSSGTGVGYTF. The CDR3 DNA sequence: TGCGCCAGCAGCTCAGGGACAGGGGTTGGCTACACCTTC.

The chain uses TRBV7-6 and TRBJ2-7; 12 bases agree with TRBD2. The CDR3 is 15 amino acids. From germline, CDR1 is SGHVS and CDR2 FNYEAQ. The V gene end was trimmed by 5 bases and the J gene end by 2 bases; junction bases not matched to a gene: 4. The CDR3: CASSKTSGSAYEQYF. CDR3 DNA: TGTGCCAGCAGCAAGACTAGCGGGAGCGCCTACGAGCAGTACTTC.

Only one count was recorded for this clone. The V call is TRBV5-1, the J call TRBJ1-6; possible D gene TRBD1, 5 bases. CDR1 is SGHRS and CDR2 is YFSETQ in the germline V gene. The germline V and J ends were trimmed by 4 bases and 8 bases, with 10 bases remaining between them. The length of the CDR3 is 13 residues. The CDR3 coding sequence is TGCGCCAGCAGCATCGGAGGGGATTCACCCCTCCACTTT. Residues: CASSIGGDSPLHF.

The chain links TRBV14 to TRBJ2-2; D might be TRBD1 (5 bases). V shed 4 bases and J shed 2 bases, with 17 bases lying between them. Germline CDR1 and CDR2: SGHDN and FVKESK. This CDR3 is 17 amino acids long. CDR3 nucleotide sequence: TGTGCCAGCAGCCGACTGGGCAGGGCCGATAACACCGGGGAGCTGTTTTTT. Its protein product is CASSRLGRADNTGELFF.

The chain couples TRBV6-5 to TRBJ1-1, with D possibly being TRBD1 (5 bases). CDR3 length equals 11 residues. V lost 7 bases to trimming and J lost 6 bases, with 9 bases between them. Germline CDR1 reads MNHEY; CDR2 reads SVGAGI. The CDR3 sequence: CASTWGAEAFF. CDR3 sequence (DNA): TGTGCCAGCACGTGGGGGGCTGAAGCTTTCTTT.

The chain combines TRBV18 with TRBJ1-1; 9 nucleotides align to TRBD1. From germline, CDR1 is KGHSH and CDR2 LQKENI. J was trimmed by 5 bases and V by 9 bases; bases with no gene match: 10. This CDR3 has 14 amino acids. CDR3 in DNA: TGTGCCAGTTTACAGGGGGCTATTCAGACTGAAGCTTTCTTT. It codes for CASLQGAIQTEAFF.

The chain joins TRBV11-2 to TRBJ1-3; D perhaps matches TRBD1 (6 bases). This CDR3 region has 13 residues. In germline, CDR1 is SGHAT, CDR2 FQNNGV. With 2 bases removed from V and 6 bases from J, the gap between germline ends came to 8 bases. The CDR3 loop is CASSLPGENTIYF. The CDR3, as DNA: TGTGCCAGCAGCTTACCAGGGGAAAACACCATATATTTT.